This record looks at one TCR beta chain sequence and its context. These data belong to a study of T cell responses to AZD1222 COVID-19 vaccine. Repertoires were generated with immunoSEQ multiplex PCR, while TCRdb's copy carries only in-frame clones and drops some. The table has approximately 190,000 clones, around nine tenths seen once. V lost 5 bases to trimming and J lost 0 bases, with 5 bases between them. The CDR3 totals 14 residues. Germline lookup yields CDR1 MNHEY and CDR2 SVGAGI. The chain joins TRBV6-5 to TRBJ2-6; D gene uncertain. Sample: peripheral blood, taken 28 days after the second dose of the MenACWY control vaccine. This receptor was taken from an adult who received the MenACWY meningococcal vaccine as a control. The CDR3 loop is CASSRSSGANVLTF. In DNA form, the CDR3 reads TGTGCCAGCAGTCGGAGCTCTGGGGCCAACGTCCTGACTTTC.